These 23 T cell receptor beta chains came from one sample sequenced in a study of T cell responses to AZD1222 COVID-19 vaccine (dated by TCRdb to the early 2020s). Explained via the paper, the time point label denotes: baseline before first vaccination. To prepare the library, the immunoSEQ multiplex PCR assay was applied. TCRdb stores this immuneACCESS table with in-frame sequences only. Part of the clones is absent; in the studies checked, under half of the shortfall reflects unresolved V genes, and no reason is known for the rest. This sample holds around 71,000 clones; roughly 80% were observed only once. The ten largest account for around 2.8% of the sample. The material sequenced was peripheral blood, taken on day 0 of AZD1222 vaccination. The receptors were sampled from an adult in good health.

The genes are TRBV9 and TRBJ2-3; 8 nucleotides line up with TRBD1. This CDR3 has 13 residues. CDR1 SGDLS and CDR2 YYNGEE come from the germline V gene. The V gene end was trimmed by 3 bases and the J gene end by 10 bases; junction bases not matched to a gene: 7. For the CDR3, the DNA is TGTGCCAGCAGCGCGGCACAGGGGGTTCCGCAGTATTTT. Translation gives CASSAAQGVPQYF.

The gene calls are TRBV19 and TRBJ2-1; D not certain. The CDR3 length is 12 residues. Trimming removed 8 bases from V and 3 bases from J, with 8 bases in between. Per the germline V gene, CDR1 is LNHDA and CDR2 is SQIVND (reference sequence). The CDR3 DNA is TGTGCCAGTGGATGGAGCTACAATGAGCAGTTCTTC. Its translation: CASGWSYNEQFF.

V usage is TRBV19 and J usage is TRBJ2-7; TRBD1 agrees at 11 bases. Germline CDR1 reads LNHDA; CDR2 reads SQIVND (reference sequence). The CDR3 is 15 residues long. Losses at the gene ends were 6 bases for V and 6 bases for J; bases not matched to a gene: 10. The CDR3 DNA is TGTGCCAGTAGCCGGACCGGGACAGGGGGAGTCGAGCAGTACTTC. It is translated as CASSRTGTGGVEQYF.

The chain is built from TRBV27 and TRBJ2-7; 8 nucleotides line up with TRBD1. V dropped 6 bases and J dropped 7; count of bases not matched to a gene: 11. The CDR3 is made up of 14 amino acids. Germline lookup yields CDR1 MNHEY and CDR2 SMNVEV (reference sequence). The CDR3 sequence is CASRFPGGSGEQYF. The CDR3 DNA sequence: TGTGCCAGCAGGTTTCCAGGGGGCTCGGGGGAGCAGTACTTC.

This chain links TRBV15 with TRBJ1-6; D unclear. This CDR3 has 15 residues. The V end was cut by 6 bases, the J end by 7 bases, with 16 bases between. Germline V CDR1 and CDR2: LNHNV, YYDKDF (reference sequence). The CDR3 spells CATRSRNTQNSPLHF. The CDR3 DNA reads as TGTGCCACCAGGTCCCGTAACACCCAAAATTCACCCCTCCACTTT.

The CDR3 DNA reads TGCGCCAGCAGCTCCGGGGCTAGCGGGAGTTCAGATACGCAGTATTTT. This gives the protein CASSSGASGSSDTQYF. The chain uses TRBV5-1 and TRBJ2-3, with 10 positions matching TRBD2. V was pared by 3 bases and J by 4 bases, with 8 bases of the junction left unmatched. Germline V gene lookup returns CDR1 SGHRS and CDR2 YFSETQ. The CDR3 totals 16 residues.

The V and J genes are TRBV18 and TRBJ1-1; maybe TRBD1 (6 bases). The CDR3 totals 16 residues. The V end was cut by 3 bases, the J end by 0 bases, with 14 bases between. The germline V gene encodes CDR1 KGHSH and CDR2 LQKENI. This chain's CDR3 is CASSPDGGTMNTEAFF. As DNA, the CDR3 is TGTGCCAGCTCACCCGATGGGGGCACCATGAACACTGAAGCTTTCTTT.

Here the CDR3 reads CASSEATGNQPQHF. CDR3 sequence (DNA): TGTGCCAGCAGTGAAGCGACAGGCAATCAGCCCCAGCATTTT. The chain carries TRBV2 and TRBJ1-5; possibly TRBD1 for D (5 bases). Per the germline V gene, CDR1 is SNHLY and CDR2 is FYNNEI. The CDR3 loop spans 14 amino acids. Trimming left V 0 bases short and J 2 bases short, with 5 bases between. The entire variable domain, with the rest obtained from reference TRBV2 and TRBJ1-5, is as follows: EPEVTQTPSHQVTQMGQEVILRCVPISNHLYFYWYRQILGQKVEFLVSFYNNEISEKSEIFDDQFSVERPDGSNFTLKIRSTKLEDSAMYFCASSEATGNQPQHFGDGTRLSIL.

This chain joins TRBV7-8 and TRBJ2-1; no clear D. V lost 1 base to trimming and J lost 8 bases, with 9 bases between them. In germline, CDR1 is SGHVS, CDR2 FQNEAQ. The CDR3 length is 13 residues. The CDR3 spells CASSLDRFYEQFF. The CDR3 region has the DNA TGTGCCAGCAGCTTAGATAGGTTTTATGAGCAGTTCTTC.

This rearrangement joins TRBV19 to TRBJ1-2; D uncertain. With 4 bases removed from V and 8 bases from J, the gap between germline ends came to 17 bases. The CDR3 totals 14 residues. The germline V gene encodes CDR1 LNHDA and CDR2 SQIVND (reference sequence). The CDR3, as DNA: TGTGCCAGTAGTACGACCGGTTCCCTGGGGGGCTACACCTTC. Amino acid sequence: CASSTTGSLGGYTF. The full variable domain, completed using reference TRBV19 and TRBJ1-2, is DGGITQSPKYLFRKEGQNVTLSCEQNLNHDAMYWYRQDPGQGLRLIYYSQIVNDFQKGDIAEGYSVSREKKESFPLTVTSAQKNPTAFYLCASSTTGSLGGYTFGSGTRLTVV.

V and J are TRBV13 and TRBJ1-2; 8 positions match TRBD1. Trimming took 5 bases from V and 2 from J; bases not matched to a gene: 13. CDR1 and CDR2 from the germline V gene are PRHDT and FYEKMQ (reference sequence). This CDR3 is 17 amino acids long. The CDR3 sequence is CASSGQVGGQENYGYTF. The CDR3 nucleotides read TGTGCCAGCAGCGGGCAAGTAGGGGGACAGGAAAACTATGGCTACACCTTC.

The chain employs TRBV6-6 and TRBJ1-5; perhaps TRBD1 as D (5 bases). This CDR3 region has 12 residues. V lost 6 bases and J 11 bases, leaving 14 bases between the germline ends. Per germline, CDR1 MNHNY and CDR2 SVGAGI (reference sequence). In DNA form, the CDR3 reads TGTGCCAGCAGCCTAAGCGCGGGGGCCCAGCATTTT. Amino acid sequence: CASSLSAGAQHF.

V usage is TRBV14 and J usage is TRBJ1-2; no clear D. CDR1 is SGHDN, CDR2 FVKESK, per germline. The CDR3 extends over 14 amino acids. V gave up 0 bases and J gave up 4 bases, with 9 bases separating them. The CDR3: CASSQDVRSYGYTF. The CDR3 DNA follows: TGTGCCAGCAGCCAAGATGTCAGGAGCTATGGCTACACCTTC.

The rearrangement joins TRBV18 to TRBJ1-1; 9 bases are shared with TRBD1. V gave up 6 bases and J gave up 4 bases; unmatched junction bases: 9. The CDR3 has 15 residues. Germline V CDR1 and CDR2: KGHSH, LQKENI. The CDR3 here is CASSRGGQGSTEAFF. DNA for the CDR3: TGTGCCAGCTCGAGAGGGGGACAGGGCTCCACTGAAGCTTTCTTT.

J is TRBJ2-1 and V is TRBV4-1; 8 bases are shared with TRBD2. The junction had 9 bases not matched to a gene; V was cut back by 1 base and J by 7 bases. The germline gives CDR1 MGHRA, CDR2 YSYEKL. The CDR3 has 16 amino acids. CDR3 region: CASSQAIAGNSNEQFF. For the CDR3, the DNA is TGCGCCAGCAGCCAAGCAATAGCGGGGAACTCGAATGAGCAGTTCTTC.

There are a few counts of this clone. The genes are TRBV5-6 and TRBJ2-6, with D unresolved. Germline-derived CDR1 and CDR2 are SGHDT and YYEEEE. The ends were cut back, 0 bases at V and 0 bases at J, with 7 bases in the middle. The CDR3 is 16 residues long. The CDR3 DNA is TGTGCCAGCAGCTTGGGACTTATCTCTGGGGCCAACGTCCTGACTTTC. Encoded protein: CASSLGLISGANVLTF.

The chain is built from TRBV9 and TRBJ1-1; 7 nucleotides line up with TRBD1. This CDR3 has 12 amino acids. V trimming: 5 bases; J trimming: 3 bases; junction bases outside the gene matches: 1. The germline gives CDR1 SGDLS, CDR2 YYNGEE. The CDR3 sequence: CASSQGDTEAFF. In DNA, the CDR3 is TGTGCCAGCAGTCAGGGGGACACTGAAGCTTTCTTT.

In DNA, the CDR3 is TGTGCCAGCGGGGCGGACGAGCAGTACTTC. This codes for CASGADEQYF. This chain joins TRBV2 and TRBJ2-7, with a weak D call TRBD1 (5 bases). The CDR3 spans 10 residues. Germline V lookup: CDR1 SNHLY, CDR2 FYNNEI. V was clipped by 8 bases and J by 5 bases, with 7 bases between them.

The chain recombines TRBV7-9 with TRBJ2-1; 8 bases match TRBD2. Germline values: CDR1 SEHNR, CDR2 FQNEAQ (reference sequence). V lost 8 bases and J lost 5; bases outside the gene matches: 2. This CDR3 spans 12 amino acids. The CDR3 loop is CASWGLDNEQFF. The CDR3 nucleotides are TGTGCCAGCTGGGGACTAGACAATGAGCAGTTCTTC.

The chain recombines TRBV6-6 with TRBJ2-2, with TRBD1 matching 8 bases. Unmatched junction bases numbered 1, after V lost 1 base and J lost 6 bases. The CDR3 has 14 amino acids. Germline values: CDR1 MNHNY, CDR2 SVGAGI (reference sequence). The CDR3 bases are TGTGCCAGCAGTTACTTGGACAGGGCCGGGGAGCTGTTTTTT. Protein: CASSYLDRAGELFF.

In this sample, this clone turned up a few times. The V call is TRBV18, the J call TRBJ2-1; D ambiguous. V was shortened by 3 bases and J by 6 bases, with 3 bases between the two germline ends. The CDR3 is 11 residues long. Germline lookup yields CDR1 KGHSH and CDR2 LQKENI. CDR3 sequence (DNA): TGTGCCAGCTCACCGGGCAATGAGCAGTTCTTC. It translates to CASSPGNEQFF.

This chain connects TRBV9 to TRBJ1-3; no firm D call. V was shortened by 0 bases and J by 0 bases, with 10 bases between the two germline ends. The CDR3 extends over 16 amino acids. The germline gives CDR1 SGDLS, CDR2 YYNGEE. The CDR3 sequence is CASSVGGGFSGNTIYF. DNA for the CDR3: TGTGCCAGCAGCGTAGGTGGAGGGTTCTCTGGAAACACCATATATTTT.

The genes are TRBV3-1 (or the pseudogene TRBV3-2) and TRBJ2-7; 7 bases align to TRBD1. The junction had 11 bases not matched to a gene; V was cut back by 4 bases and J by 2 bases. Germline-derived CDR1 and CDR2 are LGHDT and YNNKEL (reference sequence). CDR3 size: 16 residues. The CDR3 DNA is TGTGCCAGCAGCCTTATCTCGGGACAGCAACCCTACGAGCAGTACTTC. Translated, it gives CASSLISGQQPYEQYF.